This TCR beta chain was sequenced for a study of shared clonotypes between healthy human individuals. As for the study in general: Contributing individuals were a couple of females and three males aged 18 to 49. Whole-study findings and limits: Rarefaction gave evidence that sorted-subset sequencing remained incomplete despite large depth. Represented genetic and exposure-history diversity was restricted by having few donors.

About this clone: What it binds is not known.

Some 30,000 T cell genomes, or roughly 200 ng DNA, went into the sorted-subset replicate PCRs. Some clones are missing from TCRdb's copy, which holds only in-frame ones; the method was immunoSEQ multiplex PCR. Of roughly 680,000 clones listed, 72% were seen once; the top ten hold approximately 1.8%. The germline CDR1 and CDR2 sequences are SGHTS and YDEGEE. The CDR3 consists of 14 residues. Trimming pared 7 bases from V and 3 bases from J, leaving 16 bases between. The TCR comes from a woman under 40 in good health. The chain has TRBV5-8 and TRBJ1-2; D ambiguous. The specimen was memory CD4+ T cells sorted from blood. Sample subset: CD45RA-negative fraction. Here the CDR3 DNA reads TGTGCCAGCCTGCTTTGGGCCAAGGACTATGGCTACACCTTC. It codes for CASLLWAKDYGYTF.